The 7 T cell receptor beta chains listed next were all sequenced from one sample in a study of CD4 T cells in relation to SARS-CoV-2 and coronaviruses (dated by TCRdb to about 2021). Library preparation was by the immunoSEQ multiplex PCR assay. Here the immuneACCESS table is served through TCRdb, limited to in-frame sequences with V and J called. Missing clones are a known gap in these copies; in checked studies unresolved V genes cover under half, and the rest lacks a known reason. Across this sample there are about 31,000 clones, with more than 65% seen only once. The ten largest clonotypes hold around 3.3% of the sample. These receptors have no known antigen. The sequencing sample was made of memory CD4+ T cells from PBMCs, cultured in vitro. The cell subset or site label, as the study defines it: memory (non-naive) CD4+ T cells. Receptor source: an adult with COVID-19.

CDR3 protein: CASSFRGSEQYF. The CDR3, as DNA: TGCGCCAGCAGCTTCCGGGGATCCGAGCAGTACTTC. The chain employs TRBV5-1 and TRBJ2-7; perhaps TRBD2 as D (5 bases). V was clipped by 2 bases and J by 6 bases, with 9 bases between them. The CDR3 contains 12 residues. Germline V lookup: CDR1 SGHRS, CDR2 YFSETQ.

CDR3: CARAQGRTEAFF. The CDR3 DNA reads as TGTGCCAGAGCCCAGGGTCGAACTGAAGCTTTCTTT. The chain has TRBV2 and TRBJ1-1; D might be TRBD1 (5 bases). This CDR3 contains 12 residues. Per germline, CDR1 SNHLY and CDR2 FYNNEI. The germline V and J ends were trimmed by 9 bases and 5 bases, with 13 bases remaining between them.

The table lists this clone with a count of one. The rearrangement uses TRBV10-1 and TRBJ2-5; D might be TRBD2 (6 bases). Germline V gene sequence: CDR1 WNHNN, CDR2 SYGVQD (reference sequence). Trimming stripped 0 bases from V and 1 base from J, with 9 bases between. The CDR3 runs 15 residues. The chain's CDR3 is CASSESAGLQETQYF. CDR3 nucleotide sequence: TGCGCCAGCAGTGAGTCGGCGGGACTCCAAGAGACCCAGTACTTC.

This clone was observed a single time. The chain joins TRBV5-4 to TRBJ2-7; possible D gene TRBD1, 5 bases. The CDR3 loop spans 17 amino acids. Germline V CDR1 and CDR2: SGHNT, YYREEE (reference sequence). Trimming pared 3 bases from V and 0 bases from J, leaving 19 bases between. The CDR3 nucleotides are TGTGCCAGCAGCTCCCCCGTGGACACAAGGTCCTCCTACGAGCAGTACTTC. It specifies CASSSPVDTRSSYEQYF.

This clone was observed once. The V call is TRBV7-8, the J call TRBJ2-1, with no clear D. The CDR3 loop spans 16 amino acids. The ends were cut back, 5 bases at V and 9 bases at J, with 23 bases in the middle. Germline CDR1 reads SGHVS; CDR2 reads FQNEAQ. The CDR3 DNA sequence: TGTGCCAGCAGCCTACACCGGTCTACGGAGCGCGCTGAGCAGTTCTTC. This gives the protein CASSLHRSTERAEQFF.

The V and J genes are TRBV7-8 and TRBJ1-4, with a tentative D call TRBD1 (5 bases). Between the trimmed V and J ends, which lost 7 bases and 3 bases, there was a span of 18 bases. The germline V gene encodes CDR1 SGHVS and CDR2 FQNEAQ. This CDR3 spans 16 amino acids. In DNA, the CDR3 is TGTGCCAGCACCTTTTCCAGACAGCCGGCTAATGAAAAACTGTTTTTT. Amino acid sequence: CASTFSRQPANEKLFF.

The chain uses TRBV7-2 and TRBJ2-7; 7 nucleotides match TRBD1. Germline lookup yields CDR1 SGHTA and CDR2 FQGNSA. V was pared by 8 bases and J by 0 bases, with 7 bases of the junction left unmatched. The CDR3 sequence is 14 residues long. In nucleotides, the CDR3 is TGTGCCAGCCTCCGGGACAGCAACTCCTACGAGCAGTACTTC. This sequence encodes CASLRDSNSYEQYF.